The 22 T cell receptor beta chains listed next were all sequenced from one sample in a study of cytotoxic CD8 clonotypes in ibrutinib-treated CLL. The protocol was immunoSEQ multiplex PCR, while the TCRdb copy is restricted to in-frame clones and leaves out a portion. The sample lists some 140,000 clones; 91% were seen once. The sample was PBMCs, taken after 12 months of ibrutinib treatment. These receptors all come from a human donor with chronic lymphocytic leukemia.

The chain uses TRBV5-6 and TRBJ1-5; D remains unclear. Deletions cut 1 base from V and 6 bases from J, with 8 bases between. This CDR3 has 13 residues. Germline-derived CDR1 and CDR2 are SGHDT and YYEEEE. The CDR3 sequence: CASSLWGSQPQHF. Written as DNA, the CDR3 is TGTGCCAGCAGCTTGTGGGGAAGTCAGCCCCAGCATTTT.

This clone was seen a single time. This rearrangement joins TRBV28 to TRBJ1-1, with D tentatively TRBD1 (6 bases). CDR3 size: 13 residues. Looked up from germline, CDR1 is MDHEN and CDR2 is SYDVKM. V was trimmed by 8 bases and J by 6 bases, leaving 16 bases between them. The CDR3: CASGYREAAEAFF. The CDR3 DNA follows: TGTGCCAGCGGCTACAGGGAGGCTGCTGAAGCTTTCTTT.

This rearrangement joins TRBV14 to TRBJ2-7; TRBD1 aligns across 9 bases. After removal of 2 bases from V and 3 bases from J, the junction contained 11 bases not matched to a gene. This CDR3 is built from 17 residues. Per germline, CDR1 SGHDN and CDR2 FVKESK. CDR3 bases: TGTGCCAGCAGCCAATTTTATGGGACAGGGAGCGACTACGAGCAGTACTTC. Protein: CASSQFYGTGSDYEQYF.

V gene TRBV15 combines with J gene TRBJ1-1; 7 bases align to TRBD1. This CDR3 has 16 residues. The germline gives CDR1 LNHNV, CDR2 YYDKDF (reference sequence). V was clipped by 0 bases and J by 1 base; unmatched bases: 5. CDR3 coding DNA: TGTGCCACCAGCAGAGATTATGGGACAGAGAACACTGAAGCTTTCTTT. Translation: CATSRDYGTENTEAFF.

This clone was detected only once. CDR3 sequence: CASSLRLDEKLFF. The CDR3 DNA sequence: TGTGCCAGCAGCCTACGGTTGGATGAAAAACTGTTTTTT. This rearrangement joins TRBV2 to TRBJ1-4; unclear D gene. V lost 6 bases and J lost 6, with 11 bases in between. This CDR3 region has 13 residues. CDR1 and CDR2 (germline): SNHLY, FYNNEI.

V usage is TRBV4-1 and J usage is TRBJ2-3; D possibly corresponds to TRBD2 (6 bases). The V end was cut by 3 bases, the J end by 5 bases, with 18 bases between. The CDR3 sequence is 16 residues long. CDR1 MGHRA and CDR2 YSYEKL come from the germline V gene. The CDR3 DNA is TGCGCCAGCAGCCAGATGGGACTTCCCGCGGGAGATACGCAGTATTTT. Its protein is CASSQMGLPAGDTQYF.

V usage is TRBV27 and J usage is TRBJ1-5; 7 bases align to TRBD1. Looked up from germline, CDR1 is MNHEY and CDR2 is SMNVEV (reference sequence). There are 14 residues in the CDR3. The V segment lost 6 bases and the J segment 4 bases; nucleotides outside the gene matches: 6. The CDR3: CASSLDRANQPQHF. In nucleotides, the CDR3 is TGTGCCAGCAGCCTTGACAGGGCTAATCAGCCCCAGCATTTT.

The chain uses TRBV6-4 and TRBJ2-7; 10 bases match TRBD2. In germline, CDR1 is MRHNA, CDR2 SNTAGT. The trim removed 7 bases at V and 2 bases at J, leaving 5 bases unmatched. The CDR3 sequence is 14 residues long. CDR3: CASNGLAEAYEQYF. In DNA, the CDR3 is TGTGCCAGCAATGGACTAGCGGAAGCCTACGAGCAGTACTTC.

The rearrangement joins TRBV28 to TRBJ1-3, with a tentative D call TRBD1 (5 bases). V was clipped by 8 bases and J by 2 bases, with 19 bases between them. CDR3 length equals 16 residues. Per the germline V gene, CDR1 is MDHEN and CDR2 is SYDVKM. CDR3 sequence (DNA): TGTGCCAGCGACGATTGGGACGTTGCTACTGGAAACACCATATATTTT. Protein product: CASDDWDVATGNTIYF.

The chain joins TRBV28 to TRBJ2-7; the D gene could be TRBD1 or TRBD2 (5 bases each). Per the germline V gene, CDR1 is MDHEN and CDR2 is SYDVKM. With 5 bases removed from V and 3 bases from J, the gap between germline ends came to 17 bases. The CDR3 has 15 amino acids. CDR3 sequence: CASSPPGPRNYEQYF. The CDR3 bases are TGTGCCAGCAGTCCCCCGGGACCGCGGAACTACGAGCAGTACTTC.

This rearrangement joins TRBV6-4 to TRBJ2-1; 8 bases line up with TRBD1. J gave up 6 bases and V 2 bases, and 6 bases lay outside the gene matches. The germline V gene encodes CDR1 MRHNA and CDR2 SNTAGT. CDR3 size: 15 residues. The DNA of the CDR3 is TGTGCCAGCAGTGACCGGACAGGGTCCCCCAATGAGCAGTTCTTC. Protein sequence: CASSDRTGSPNEQFF.

The chain is built from TRBV10-3 and TRBJ2-2, with 9 bases matching TRBD2. Germline assignment: CDR1 ENHRY and CDR2 SYGVKD. The CDR3 covers 16 residues. Germline trimming cut 4 bases from V and 1 base from J; bases unmatched to any gene: 4. In nucleotides, the CDR3 is TGTGCCATCAGTGGACTAGCGGACAGGAACACCGGGGAGCTGTTTTTT. Translation: CAISGLADRNTGELFF.

V gene TRBV19 combines with J gene TRBJ1-5, with a tentative D call TRBD1 (5 bases). Trimming stripped 4 bases from V and 11 bases from J, with 18 bases between. The CDR3 totals 14 residues. Per the germline V gene, CDR1 is LNHDA and CDR2 is SQIVND (reference sequence). In nucleotides, the CDR3 is TGTGCCAGTAGTACGAGGGACGGCTGGAAATCCCAGCATTTT. Its protein product is CASSTRDGWKSQHF.

V usage is TRBV5-6 and J usage is TRBJ1-2, with D maybe TRBD1 (6 bases). The CDR3 is 12 amino acids. V gave up 4 bases and J gave up 5 bases, with 9 bases separating them. Germline V gene data show CDR1 as SGHDT and CDR2 as YYEEEE. DNA for the CDR3: TGTGCCAGCAGCCCAGGGGTTTATGGCTACACCTTC. Its protein is CASSPGVYGYTF.

The chain links TRBV11-2 to TRBJ1-1, with D uncertain. Between the trimmed V and J ends, which lost 2 bases and 0 bases, there was a span of 13 bases. The germline CDR1 and CDR2 sequences are SGHAT and FQNNGV. The length of the CDR3 is 16 residues. CDR3 region: CASSLSGSIMNTEAFF. In DNA, the CDR3 is TGTGCCAGCAGCTTATCGGGCAGTATAATGAACACTGAAGCTTTCTTT.

This chain uses TRBV12-5 with TRBJ2-1; D ambiguous. The CDR3 consists of 15 residues. In germline, CDR1 is LGHNT, CDR2 FRNRAP. V dropped 5 bases and J dropped 0 bases, with 11 bases sitting between them. The CDR3 DNA follows: TGTGCTAGTGGTCTCGGGCTAGTCTCCTACAATGAGCAGTTCTTC. The encoded protein is CASGLGLVSYNEQFF.

V is TRBV30 and J is TRBJ2-2, with 7 bases lining up with TRBD1. The CDR3 totals 13 residues. Germline assignment: CDR1 GTSNPN and CDR2 SVGIG (reference sequence). V trimming: 8 bases; J trimming: 2 bases; junction bases outside the gene matches: 5. This chain's CDR3 is CAGNRGNTGELFF. CDR3 sequence (DNA): TGTGCCGGTAACAGGGGAAACACCGGGGAGCTGTTTTTT.

This rearrangement joins TRBV4-1 to TRBJ1-4; D uncertain. Per the germline V gene, CDR1 is MGHRA and CDR2 is YSYEKL. The CDR3 runs to 12 residues. Trimming shortened V by 0 bases and J by 8 bases, and 4 bases separated the two germline ends. CDR3 DNA sequence: TGCGCCAGCAGCCAAGAAGAGGAAAAACTGTTTTTT. Translating it yields CASSQEEEKLFF.

The chain couples TRBV29-1 to TRBJ2-5; perhaps TRBD1 as D (6 bases). The length of the CDR3 is 13 residues. Germline-derived CDR1 and CDR2 are SQVTM and ANQGSEA. Trimming left V 4 bases short and J 3 bases short, with 12 bases between. The chain's CDR3 is CSVGFRGKETQYF. DNA for the CDR3: TGCAGCGTTGGGTTCAGGGGAAAAGAGACCCAGTACTTC.

V and J are TRBV11-2 and TRBJ2-3; 7 bases align to TRBD2. The trim removed 1 base at V and 1 base at J, leaving 5 bases unmatched. The CDR3 is 16 amino acids. CDR1 and CDR2 (germline): SGHAT, FQNNGV. CDR3 in DNA: TGTGCCAGCAGCTTAGTTGGGCGGGAGCGCACAGATACGCAGTATTTT. Translation gives CASSLVGRERTDTQYF.

This clone was detected only once. The chain is built from TRBV4-2 and TRBJ2-7; 10 positions match TRBD2. This CDR3 comprises 16 residues. V gave up 1 base and J gave up 4 bases; unmatched junction bases: 7. Germline CDR1 LGHNA, CDR2 YNFKEQ. This CDR3 is CASSQVPAGGPYEQYF. The CDR3 DNA is TGTGCCAGCAGCCAAGTACCAGCGGGAGGGCCGTACGAGCAGTACTTC.

The rearrangement links TRBV5-1 to TRBJ2-2; 9 bases fit TRBD1. The V segment lost 7 bases and the J segment 3 bases; nucleotides outside the gene matches: 7. Germline loops: CDR1 SGHRS, CDR2 YFSETQ. The CDR3 extends over 15 amino acids. CDR3 in DNA: TGCGCCAGCGGGCGGGGACAGGGTTACACCGGGGAGCTGTTTTTT. Its protein is CASGRGQGYTGELFF.